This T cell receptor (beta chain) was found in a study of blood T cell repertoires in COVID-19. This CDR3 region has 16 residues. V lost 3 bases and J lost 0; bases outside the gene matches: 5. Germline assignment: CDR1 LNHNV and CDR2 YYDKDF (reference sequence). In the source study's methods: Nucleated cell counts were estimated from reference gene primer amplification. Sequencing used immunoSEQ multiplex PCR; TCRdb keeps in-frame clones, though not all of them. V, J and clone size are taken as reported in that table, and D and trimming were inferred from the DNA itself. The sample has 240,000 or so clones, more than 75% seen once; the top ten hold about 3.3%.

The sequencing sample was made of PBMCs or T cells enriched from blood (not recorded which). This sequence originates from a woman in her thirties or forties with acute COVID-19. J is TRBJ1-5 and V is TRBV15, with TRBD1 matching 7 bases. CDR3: CATSSGGQYSNQPQHF. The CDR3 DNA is TGTGCCACCAGCAGTGGGGGACAGTATAGCAATCAGCCCCAGCATTTT.